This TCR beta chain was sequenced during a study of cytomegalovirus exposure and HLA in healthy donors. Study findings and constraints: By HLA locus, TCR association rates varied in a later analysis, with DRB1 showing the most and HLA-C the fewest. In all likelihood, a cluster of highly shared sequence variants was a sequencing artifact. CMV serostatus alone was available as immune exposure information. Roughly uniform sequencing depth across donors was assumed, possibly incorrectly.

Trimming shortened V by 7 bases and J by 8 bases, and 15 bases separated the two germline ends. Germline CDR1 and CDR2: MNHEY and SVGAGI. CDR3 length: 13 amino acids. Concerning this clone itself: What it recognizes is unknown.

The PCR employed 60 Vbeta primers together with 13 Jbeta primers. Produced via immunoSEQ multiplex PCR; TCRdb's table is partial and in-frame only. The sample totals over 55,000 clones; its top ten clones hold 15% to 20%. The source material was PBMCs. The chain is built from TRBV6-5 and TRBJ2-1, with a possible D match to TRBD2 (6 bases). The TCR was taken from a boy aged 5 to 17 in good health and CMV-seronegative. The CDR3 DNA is TGTGCCAGCACCGAGAACGGGAGACATGAGCAGTTCTTC. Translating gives CASTENGRHEQFF.